This T cell receptor beta chain was sequenced during a study of cytomegalovirus exposure and HLA in healthy donors (dated by TCRdb to 2015 to 2018). Looking at the study overall: An earlier analysis of roughly 570 of the donors reported 250 to 350 Gb of sequence data and some 110 million unique TCR beta sequences obtained from approximately 180 million T cells. Because of strong linkage in the cohort, four to six DR-DQ haplotypes were treated as single units for association and clustering. The study profiled the T cell repertoires of some 610 subjects by immunosequencing and related them to cytomegalovirus serostatus. Among 350 to 400 genotyped donors of the cohort, an average of roughly 240,000 unique TCR beta nucleotide sequences were sequenced per donor, 15% to 20% of them non-productive. Alongside the repertoire data, information on donor age, sex, ethnicity and CMV serostatus was compiled. An early release that covered some 640 HLA-typed donors contained approximately 300 gigabases of sequencing data and tens of millions of unique TCR sequences. Typing coverage varied by locus: roughly 620-640 donors for A, B, C, DRB1 and DQB1; approximately 520 for DQA1; about 570 for DPA1; roughly 470 for DPB1. A later analysis re-analyzed previously published TCR beta repertoires from approximately 700 donors and added high-resolution HLA genotyping to study TCR occurrence patterns. HLA typing covered class I and class II loci at four-digit resolution. All discovery cohort repertoires had been generated using a single sequencing platform. The study combined high-throughput TCR immunosequencing, statistical association of individual TCRs with disease status, and machine learning to predict cytomegalovirus infection status. The study aimed to test whether signatures of past pathogen exposure could be identified by cataloging public T cell receptors. Of the roughly 400 genotyped donors, approximately 83% fell in the genetic ancestry cluster associated with self-reported Caucasian donors. A separate validation cohort of roughly 130 different subjects was used in addition to the approximately 640-subject first cohort. Rather than drawing on any new phenotypic data, the later analysis identified candidate immune exposures from TCR beta sequences and the way those sequences occurred across donors. An earlier analysis of more than 450 of the donors used high-throughput TCR beta sequencing to judge whether each TCR beta V gene segment behaved as functional or pseudogenic. Genome-wide SNP genotypes for about 65% of the roughly 670 donors were used in a later genetic analysis, which treated that subset as a discovery cohort. Paper-wide results and their limitations: Some IMGT-functional V segments, including TRBV6-2 and TRBV6-3, could not be distinguished by the 87-base-pair reads and were therefore excluded. Only TCR beta chains were sequenced in this cohort, and the absence of alpha or paired-chain data limited detectable features. When HLA alleles, especially DR and DQ, strongly co-occurred, TCR associations were difficult to assign to individual alleles. Broadly in line with IMGT annotations, most TCR beta V segments showed up in productive rearrangements about 87% or about 30% of the time in an earlier analysis of several hundred of the donors. While some public TCRs were present in many individuals, most TCR sequences turned up only very rarely across donors. In a later genetic analysis, fewer N-insertions in productive TCRs were reported among donors in an Asian-associated ancestry cluster than the roughly 700-donor mean. Three of the identified cytomegalovirus-associated TCR beta chains were confirmed in vitro to be specific for cytomegalovirus antigens. The classifier was reported to diagnose cytomegalovirus status with high specificity and sensitivity in both the original and validation cohorts. A total of roughly 160 TCR beta chains were listed by the study as associated with cytomegalovirus. Because HLA typing was unavailable for some donors at each locus, only the typed subset was used in association tests. Because counts were too low, roughly 18 rarely observed V segments, including chromosome 9 orphons, were left out of the earlier analysis of 587 of the donors. A cluster of highly shared sequence variants was judged likely to be a technical artifact of the sequencing pipeline. Most CMV-associated TCR beta chains appeared to be HLA-restricted in a later analysis, and the HLA associations seemed to be driven largely by CMV exposure. The only immune exposure information available for the cohort was CMV serostatus. A further reported finding was that TCR beta sequences accurately predicted the HLA-A and HLA-B alleles for most subjects in the first cohort. V-gene and J-gene trimming of TCR beta chains was associated with a missense DCLRE1C variant in a later genetic analysis, and the association was replicated in an independent cohort. Roughly uniform sequencing depth across donors was assumed in presence/absence analyses, although this assumption may not hold. In a later analysis, several top co-occurrence clusters were reported to appear linked to parvovirus B19, influenza, CMV and Epstein-Barr virus. Linkage disequilibrium might explain the correlated functional status among segregating V segments, but an unknown experimental factor could not be excluded. At a false discovery rate of 0.05, a later analysis linked about 16,000 TCR beta sequences to specific HLA alleles. In a later analysis, the rate of TCR association differed among HLA loci, with DRB1 alleles having the most associated TCRs and HLA-C alleles having the fewest. It was suggested by the authors that the approach could potentially be generalized to other disease states and immunological phenotypes. Compared with equally common non-associated chains, HLA-associated TCR beta chains in a later analysis were more clonally expanded and had lower generation probabilities.

Library preparation was by the immunoSEQ multiplex PCR assay. For the multiplex PCR, a mixture combining 60 forward primers for TCR Vbeta segments and 13 reverse primers for TCR Jbeta segments was used. A multiplex PCR assay on genomic DNA amplified the CDR3 region of rearranged TCR beta genes. On the Illumina HiSeq System, the amplified TCR beta libraries were sequenced as 87-base-pair reads. Concerning the study's data processing: In a later analysis, roughly 80 million unique TCR beta chains were counted across the 500 to 850 repertoires, and approximately 11 million of these chains were shared by at least two donors. Raw reads were error-corrected and collapsed into unique sequences by a nearest-neighbor algorithm in which closely related sequences were merged to remove PCR and sequencing errors. V, D and J gene segments were assigned by aligning CDR3 sequences to IMGT reference sequences. For a sequence to be retained, a match of at least six nucleotides was required to both a V gene segment and a J gene segment. A rearrangement was called productive if the CDR3 had no stop codons and remained in frame with V and J, and every other rearrangement was called non-productive. CDR3 was defined by IMGT convention, running from the second conserved V-encoded cysteine to the conserved J-encoded phenylalanine. Sequences without an unambiguous match to a single V gene segment were excluded from the earlier analysis of 587 of the donors. An earlier analysis of 500 to 700 of the donors classified V segments as functional when productive rearrangements were above 56.7% and as segregating when the standard deviation between donors was above 5%. A statistical classification framework was built for diagnosing cytomegalovirus status from the catalog of TCR beta chain sequences. In a later analysis, V and J genes were assigned by comparing TCR nucleotide sequences against IMGT/GENE-DB human TR gene sequences. A later analysis assigned CDR3 sequences and most-parsimonious VDJ recombination scenarios with the TCRdist pipeline. In a later analysis, every TCR beta chain was defined by the combination of its CDR3 amino acid sequence and its V-gene family, and reads without a unique V-gene family were dropped. A later analysis removed 500 to 650 highly shared, low-generation-probability nucleotide sequences to deal with suspected cross-contamination and a sequencing artifact. In a later analysis, a clonal expansion index was calculated for each public chain from normalized within-repertoire ranks of inferred template counts. A later analysis computed generation probabilities with a VDJ recombination model fitted to out-of-frame rearrangements, and checked the results against IGoR. A later analysis scored TCR-TCR, TCR-HLA and TCR-CMV co-occurrence with hypergeometric tests, applying a repertoire-size bias correction to TCR pairs. A later analysis estimated false discovery rates by permuting HLA or CMV assignments 20 times. In a later analysis, co-occurring TCRs were grouped using DBSCAN, and TCRdist sequence similarity was added for clustering within HLA-allele-positive subsets. Repertoires with fewer than 30,000 or more than 120,000 public chains, plus five repertoires with anomalous nucleotide sharing, were excluded from co-occurrence clustering. TCRdb limited this immuneACCESS table to in-frame rearrangements with V and J called. A share of clones is missing; checked studies link under half to unresolved V genes, and the rest is unexplained. V, J and clone size are those of that table, while D and trimming were read from the DNA. The sample table shows approximately 170,000 clones, and 75% to 90% are seen once. The top ten constitute 1% of the sample.

From a lookup of the germline V gene, CDR1 and CDR2 are ENHRY and SYGVKD. V is trimmed back by 5 bases and J by 5 bases, and the junction contains 10 bases that no gene match accounts for. The CDR3 measures 16 amino acids from cysteine to phenylalanine. The DNA shown is the 48-base CDR3, in frame from base 1. Comment on this clone: Which antigen it targets is not known. No per-base quality is available; no much larger clone lies one base away.

The cohort comprised around 690 healthy bone marrow donors. Cohort members were all nominally healthy when sampled, although unrecorded immune exposures were likely present. The donor was CMV seronegative and was included in the group of 352 seronegative cohort members. Every donor gave a peripheral blood sample, and the peripheral blood mononuclear cells from that sample were used for TCR beta sequencing. The Qiagen DNeasy Blood Extraction Kit was used to extract genomic DNA from the blood cell samples. This sequence originates from a boy under 10 years old in good health and CMV-seronegative. Source material: PBMCs. The chain was built from TRBV10-3 and TRBJ2-3, with TRBD2 matching 10 junction bases. Here the CDR3 is given as CAISPRAGGPEDTQYF. The DNA sequence is TGTGCCATCAGTCCCCGAGCGGGAGGGCCGGAAGATACGCAGTATTTT.